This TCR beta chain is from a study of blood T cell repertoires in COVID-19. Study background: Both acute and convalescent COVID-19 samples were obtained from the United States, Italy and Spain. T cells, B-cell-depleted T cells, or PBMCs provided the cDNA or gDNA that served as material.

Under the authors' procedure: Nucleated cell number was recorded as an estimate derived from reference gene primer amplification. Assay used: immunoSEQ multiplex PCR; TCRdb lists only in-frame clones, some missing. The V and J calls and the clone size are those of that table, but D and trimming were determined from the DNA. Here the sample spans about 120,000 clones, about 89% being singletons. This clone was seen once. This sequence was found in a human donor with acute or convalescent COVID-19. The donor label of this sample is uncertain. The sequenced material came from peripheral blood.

The CDR3 sequence: CASSPGLGYTF. The CDR3 DNA reads as TGTGCCAGCAGCCCAGGGCTTGGCTACACCTTC. The chain uses TRBV11-2 and TRBJ1-2, with a tentative D call TRBD1 (5 bases). V was shortened by 5 bases and J by 7 bases, with 8 bases between the two germline ends. The CDR3 loop spans 11 amino acids. Germline V lookup: CDR1 SGHAT, CDR2 FQNNGV. The whole variable domain, remainder taken from reference TRBV11-2 and TRBJ1-2, is EAGVAQSPRYKIIEKRQSVAFWCNPISGHATLYWYQQILGQGPKLLIQFQNNGVVDDSQLPKDRFSAERLKGVDSTLKIQPAKLEDSAVYLCASSPGLGYTFGSGTRLTVV.